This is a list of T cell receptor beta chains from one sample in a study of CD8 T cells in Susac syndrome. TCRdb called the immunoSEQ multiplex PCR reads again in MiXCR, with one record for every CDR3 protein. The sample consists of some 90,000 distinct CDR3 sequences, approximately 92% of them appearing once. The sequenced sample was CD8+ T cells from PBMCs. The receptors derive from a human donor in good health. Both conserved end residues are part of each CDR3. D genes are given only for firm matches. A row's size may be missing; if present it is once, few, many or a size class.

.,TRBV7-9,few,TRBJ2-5,CASSLSGLGETQYF,TGTGCCAGCAGCTTAAGCGGCTTGGGTGAGACCCAGTACTTC
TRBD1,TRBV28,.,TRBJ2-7,CASSLGLGQGRYEQYF,TGTGCCAGCAGTTTAGGTCTGGGACAGGGGAGGTACGAGCAGTACTTC
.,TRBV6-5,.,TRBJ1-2,CASSYSGTRDPYTF,TGTGCCAGCAGTTACTCGGGGACACGGGACCCATACACCTTC
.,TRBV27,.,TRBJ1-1,CASSFSGDEAFF,TGTGCCAGCAGTTTTAGCGGCGATGAAGCTTTCTTT
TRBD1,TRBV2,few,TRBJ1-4,CASSAGTANEKLFF,TGTGCCAGCAGTGCCGGGACAGCTAATGAAAAACTGTTTTTT
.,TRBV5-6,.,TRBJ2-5,CASSLQGRGQETQYF,TGTGCCAGCAGCCTCCAAGGACGCGGCCAAGAGACCCAGTACTTC
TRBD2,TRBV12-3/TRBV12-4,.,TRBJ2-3,CASSSSGGVGDTQYF,TGTGCCAGCAGTTCGTCCGGGGGGGTTGGAGATACGCAGTATTTT
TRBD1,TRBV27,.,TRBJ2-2,CASRISQGVGELFF,TGTGCCAGCAGAATCAGCCAGGGGGTAGGGGAGCTGTTTTTT
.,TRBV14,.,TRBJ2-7,CASSWTLSEQYF,TGTGCCAGCAGCTGGACACTCTCGGAGCAGTACTTC
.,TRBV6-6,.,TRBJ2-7,CASSYSYAEVYEQYF,TGTGCCAGCAGTTACTCCTACGCGGAGGTCTACGAGCAGTACTTC
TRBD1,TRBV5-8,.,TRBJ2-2,CASSVGQANTGELFF,TGTGCCAGCAGCGTGGGACAGGCGAACACCGGGGAGCTGTTTTTT
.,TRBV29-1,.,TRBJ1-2,CSVVDGGYTF,TGCAGCGTTGTCGACGGTGGCTACACCTTC
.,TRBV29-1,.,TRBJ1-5,CSVRQGWGQPQHF,TGCAGCGTTCGGCAGGGTTGGGGTCAGCCCCAGCATTTT
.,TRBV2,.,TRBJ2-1,CASSEAPNEQFF,TGTGCCAGCAGTGAAGCGCCCAATGAGCAGTTCTTC
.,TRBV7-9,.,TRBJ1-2,CASSLGETGNGYTF,TGTGCCAGCAGCTTGGGCGAGACAGGCAATGGCTACACCTTC
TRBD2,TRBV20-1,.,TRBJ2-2,CSARGGGMNTGELFF,TGCAGTGCTAGGGGCGGGGGAATGAACACCGGGGAGCTGTTTTTT
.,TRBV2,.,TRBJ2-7,CASSGTTRTYEQYF,TGTGCCAGCAGTGGGACAACTCGTACCTACGAGCAGTACTTC
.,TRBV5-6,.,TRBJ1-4,CASSWGGGPARELFF,TGTGCCAGCAGCTGGGGCGGGGGTCCGGCTCGGGAACTGTTTTTT
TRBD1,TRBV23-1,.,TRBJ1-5,CASSQPHRGTGSPISNQPQHF,TGCGCCAGCAGTCAACCTCACAGGGGAACGGGATCCCCTATTAGCAATCAGCCCCAGCATTTT
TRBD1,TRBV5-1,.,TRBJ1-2,CASSLGGGIYGYTF,TGCGCCAGCAGCTTGGGAGGGGGCATCTATGGCTACACCTTC
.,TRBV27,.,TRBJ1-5,CASNNRGQPQHF,TGTGCCAGCAACAATCGGGGTCAGCCCCAGCATTTT
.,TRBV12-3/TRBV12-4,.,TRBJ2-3,CASNLGGSTDTQYF,TGTGCCAGCAATCTGGGGGGCAGCACAGATACGCAGTATTTT
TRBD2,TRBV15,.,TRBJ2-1,CATSRDRSGGVNEQFF,TGTGCCACCAGCAGAGATAGGAGCGGGGGTGTCAATGAGCAGTTCTTC
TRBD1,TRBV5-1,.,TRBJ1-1,CASSLGGEGMNTEAFF,TGCGCCAGCAGCTTAGGGGGCGAGGGAATGAACACTGAAGCTTTCTTT
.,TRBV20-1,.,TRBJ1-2,CSARDRRGLNYGYTF,TGCAGTGCTAGAGATCGTCGGGGCCTAAACTATGGCTACACCTTC
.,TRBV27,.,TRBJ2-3,CASSSPPGPVIDTQYF,TGTGCCAGCAGTTCCCCACCAGGCCCGGTAATAGATACGCAGTATTTT
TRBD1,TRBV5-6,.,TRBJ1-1,CASGIQGITEAFF,TGTGCCAGCGGCATACAGGGGATCACTGAAGCTTTCTTT
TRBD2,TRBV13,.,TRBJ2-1,CASSLFGGGDNEQFF,TGTGCCAGCAGCTTATTCGGGGGGGGTGACAATGAGCAGTTCTTC
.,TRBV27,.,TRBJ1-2,CASRGVGNYGYTF,TGTGCCAGCAGAGGGGTGGGGAACTATGGCTACACCTTC
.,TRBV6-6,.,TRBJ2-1,CASSFPGEHEQFF,TGTGCCAGCAGTTTCCCAGGGGAACATGAGCAGTTCTTC
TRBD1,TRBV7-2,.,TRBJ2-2,CASSFRTGSTGELFF,TGTGCCAGCAGCTTCCGGACAGGGTCGACCGGGGAGCTGTTTTTT
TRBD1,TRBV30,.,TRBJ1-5,CAWSVGQGDNQPQHF,TGTGCCTGGAGTGTCGGACAGGGCGACAATCAGCCCCAGCATTTT
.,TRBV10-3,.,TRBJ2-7,CAISESGTPSYEQYF,TGTGCCATCAGTGAGTCCGGGACACCGTCCTACGAGCAGTACTTC
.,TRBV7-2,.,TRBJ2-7,CASSTARDTPYEQYF,TGTGCCAGCAGCACGGCACGGGACACTCCCTACGAGCAGTACTTC
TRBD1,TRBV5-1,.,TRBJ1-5,CARNRDSSPPQHF,TGCGCCAGAAACCGGGACAGCTCTCCACCCCAGCATTTT
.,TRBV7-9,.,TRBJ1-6,CASSPGRNSPLHF,TGTGCCAGCAGCCCGGGGCGGAATTCACCCCTCCACTTT
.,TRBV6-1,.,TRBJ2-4,CASNTNAGSKNIQYF,TGTGCCAGCAATACCAATGCGGGATCCAAAAACATTCAGTACTTC
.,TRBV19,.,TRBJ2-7,CASSSPGDGYEQYF,TGTGCCAGTAGTAGTCCAGGGGATGGCTACGAGCAGTACTTC
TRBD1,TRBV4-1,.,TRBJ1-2,CASSQDLRTGGGIGYTF,TGCGCCAGCAGCCAAGATCTCAGGACAGGGGGTGGTATTGGCTACACCTTC
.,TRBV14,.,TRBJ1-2,CASSLSTLDGYTF,TGTGCCAGCAGCCTCTCTACTCTAGATGGCTACACCTTC
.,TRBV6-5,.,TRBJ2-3,CASSYNQQDTQYF,TGTGCCAGCAGTTACAATCAGCAAGATACGCAGTATTTT
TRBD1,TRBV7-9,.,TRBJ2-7,CASSPGTAVSYEQYF,TGTGCCAGCAGCCCCGGGACAGCTGTCTCCTACGAGCAGTACTTC
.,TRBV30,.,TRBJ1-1,CAWSVGWTEAFF,TGTGCCTGGAGTGTTGGGTGGACTGAAGCTTTCTTT
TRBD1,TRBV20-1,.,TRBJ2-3,CSATRDSTFTDTQYF,TGCAGTGCTACAAGGGACAGCACCTTCACAGATACGCAGTATTTT
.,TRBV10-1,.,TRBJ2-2,CASSPDSTGELFF,TGCGCCAGCAGCCCTGATTCTACCGGGGAGCTGTTTTTT
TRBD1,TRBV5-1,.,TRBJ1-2,CASSFRDRGYGYTF,TGCGCCAGCAGCTTCAGGGACAGGGGCTATGGCTACACCTTC
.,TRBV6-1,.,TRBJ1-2,CASSGRHGYTF,TGTGCCAGCAGTGGGAGACATGGCTACACCTTC
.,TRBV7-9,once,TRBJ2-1,CASSLPTGEEINEQFF,TGTGCCAGCAGCTTGCCAACAGGGGAGGAAATTAATGAGCAGTTCTTC
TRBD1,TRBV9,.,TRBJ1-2,CASSVRDRNYGYTF,TGTGCCAGCAGCGTCCGGGACAGGAACTATGGCTACACCTTC
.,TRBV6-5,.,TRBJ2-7,CASSYFRLSEQYF,TGTGCCAGCAGTTACTTCAGGCTGTCCGAGCAGTACTTC
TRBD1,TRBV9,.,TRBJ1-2,CASSGMGQDYGYTF,TGTGCCAGCAGTGGGATGGGACAGGATTATGGCTACACCTTC
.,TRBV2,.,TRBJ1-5,CASKATGNSNQPQHF,TGTGCCAGCAAAGCGACAGGAAATAGCAATCAGCCCCAGCATTTT
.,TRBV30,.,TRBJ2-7,CAWSVGNEQYF,TGTGCCTGGAGTGTGGGGAACGAGCAGTACTTC